This TCR beta chain was found in a study of T cells after yellow fever vaccination. Study summary: When fractions had low cell numbers, they were prepared with SMART-Seq v4 Ultra Low Input. General study results and limits: The CD4 and CD8 compartments had a small share of their clonotypes in common. Clones that expanded after primary vaccination mostly reappeared after the booster (96% CD4, 70% to 90% CD8). Repertoires obtained by FACS sorting could include abundant clonotypes that entered as contaminants from the bulk population.

Of note for this clonotype: Antigen unknown.

This CDR3 contains 13 residues. Between the trimmed V and J ends, which lost 5 bases and 7 bases, there was a span of 9 bases. Germline V CDR1 and CDR2: SEHNR, FQNEAQ (reference sequence). Each CDR3 protein is one row after TCRdb ran MiXCR on the 5' RACE reads. Of some 500,000 distinct CDR3 sequences listed, about 13% are singletons. The sample was PBMCs, taken on the day of the yellow fever booster vaccination. The receptor was isolated from a man between 25 and 39 years old who received the YFV17D yellow fever vaccine. This chain joins TRBV7-9 and TRBJ1-6, with D tentatively TRBD1 (5 bases). The CDR3 loop reads CASSLGANSPLHF. The CDR3 coding sequence is TGTGCCAGCAGCCTCGGGGCGAATTCACCCCTCCACTTT. Drawing the rest from reference TRBV7-9 and TRBJ1-6, the complete variable domain is DTGVSQNPRHKITKRGQNVTFRCDPISEHNRLYWYRQTLGQGPEFLTYFQNEAQLEKSRLLSDRFSAERPKGSFSTLEIQRTEQGDSAMYLCASSLGANSPLHFGNGTRLTVT.